These T cell receptor beta chains were read from a single sample in a study of response to subunit inactivated influenza vaccine. TCRdb re-analysed the RT-PCR reads in MiXCR, keeping a single row per CDR3 protein. Found here are about 780,000 distinct CDR3 sequences, roughly 18% of them singletons; the top ten hold roughly 11%. The sample in question was PBMCs from blood, obtained roughly 5 days after vaccination. These receptors were obtained from a man aged 50 or older who received an inactivated influenza vaccine. The CDR3 runs from the conserved cysteine through the conserved F or W. Fields, in order: J gene, V gene, CDR3 protein.

TRBJ2-7	TRBV7-8	CASSPRDSASYEQYF
TRBJ2-7	TRBV10-3	CASGTASSYEQYF
TRBJ2-5	TRBV11-2	CASSYNSGEETQYF
TRBJ2-7	TRBV25-1	CASKEGAGYHF
TRBJ2-2	TRBV4-3	CASSQDKATGELFF
TRBJ2-2	TRBV7-2	CASKTSWAGELFF
TRBJ2-3	TRBV5-1	CASSLVQGQDTQYF
TRBJ2-2	TRBV4-3	CASSRVGQGAGELFF
TRBJ2-1	TRBV11-1	CASSLPDAPGTGRYNEQFF
TRBJ1-2	TRBV3-1	CASSETGGGPKTNYGYTF
TRBJ2-1	TRBV6-1	CATLRDSGHTYNEQFF
TRBJ1-5	TRBV6-2/TRBV6-3	CASRKNSNQPQHF
TRBJ1-5	TRBV6-5	CASSYTRQGNQPQHF
TRBJ1-2	TRBV20-1	CSARDQRGRGRGYGYTF
TRBJ1-1	TRBV29-1	CSDQTGGHQAFF
TRBJ2-7	TRBV7-2	CASSLTPSSYEQYF
TRBJ2-3	TRBV20-1	CSARDPWTSGSPDTQYF
TRBJ2-1	TRBV12-3/TRBV12-4	CASSIGAPYNEQFF
TRBJ2-7	TRBV5-5	CASSSGYQVIREQYF
TRBJ2-5	TRBV6-2/TRBV6-3	CASSYGLAGSKQETQYF
TRBJ2-3	TRBV18	CASSTGLAPPYLVF
TRBJ1-5	TRBV5-6	CASSLGSVSNQPQHF
TRBJ2-1	TRBV5-1	CASSQMMGAGNEQFF
TRBJ2-7	TRBV6-1	CASSRGLAGASEQYF
TRBJ2-7	TRBV20-1	CSARRGVAASYEQYF
TRBJ2-1	TRBV27	CASSLVRQNYNEQFF
TRBJ2-3	TRBV7-8	CASSRLAAPDTQYF
TRBJ2-5	TRBV20-1	CSARTRQGQETQYF
TRBJ2-1	TRBV7-3	CASSLYGDRPRNEQFF
TRBJ1-5	TRBV4-3	CASSQEAQGVSNQPQHF
TRBJ1-6	TRBV6-1	CASSPTQMGFGSPLHF
TRBJ2-3	TRBV7-8	CASRTSHSGTDTQYF
TRBJ2-3	TRBV28	CASTLLDTQYF
TRBJ2-3	TRBV15	CATRPYPELGDTQYF
TRBJ2-3	TRBV7-8	CASSFGYSAGGWGTDTQYF
TRBJ2-5	TRBV11-2	CASSSGRWVETQYF
TRBJ2-4	TRBV18	CASSSRTGSNIVKNIQYF
TRBJ2-1	TRBV5-1	CASSSPGLAGEQFF
TRBJ2-7	TRBV2	CASSETRDIGYEQYF
TRBJ2-1	TRBV5-4	CASSRPLVRDNEQFF
TRBJ2-7	TRBV5-6	CVSSLRARFSYEQYF
TRBJ2-3	TRBV5-6	CASSLNGRATDTQYF